The T cell receptor (beta chain) described here comes from a study of cytomegalovirus exposure and HLA in healthy donors. PCR was performed using 60 Vbeta and 13 Jbeta primers. Produced via immunoSEQ multiplex PCR; TCRdb's table is partial and in-frame only. The sample has about 68,000 clones, approximately 78% seen once. This CDR3 is built from 15 residues. V was trimmed by 4 bases and J by 6 bases, leaving 16 bases between them. Germline CDR1 is MGHRA and CDR2 is YSYEKL. The J gene is TRBJ2-4, the V gene TRBV4-1; D gene uncertain. Sequences were obtained from PBMCs. The clonotype was recovered from a human donor in good health. CDR3 nucleotide sequence: TGCGCCAGCAGCCTTGCCTCCGGGTCCCTAAACATTCAGTACTTC. It codes for CASSLASGSLNIQYF.